Following are 32 T cell receptor beta chains from one sample sequenced in a study of T cell responses to AZD1222 COVID-19 vaccine. This table comes from immunoSEQ multiplex PCR, and its TCRdb copy is limited to in-frame clones, with some not included. The repertoire holds about 120,000 clones, with approximately 92% as singletons. The starting material was peripheral blood, obtained on day 0 of AZD1222 vaccination. The receptors here all came from an adult in good health.

This sequence joins TRBV28 and TRBJ2-7; no clear D gene. This CDR3 is 16 amino acids long. The V gene's germline CDR1 is MDHEN and CDR2 SYDVKM. V gave up 5 bases and J gave up 0 bases, with 17 bases separating them. DNA of the CDR3: TGTGCCAGCAGTCCCGCGGCGGCGCCGAGCTCCTACGAGCAGTACTTC. This codes for CASSPAAAPSSYEQYF.

The chain has TRBV2 and TRBJ1-2; no reliable D call. The V gene lost 4 bases and the J gene lost 13 bases, with 10 bases spanning the gap. CDR1 SNHLY and CDR2 FYNNEI come from the germline V gene. This CDR3 is built from 10 residues. CDR3: CASSGGAGTF. For the CDR3, the DNA is TGTGCCAGCAGTGGAGGAGCAGGCACCTTC. Based on the CDR3 plus reference TRBV2 and TRBJ1-2, the full variable domain is EPEVTQTPSHQVTQMGQEVILRCVPISNHLYFYWYRQILGQKVEFLVSFYNNEISEKSEIFDDQFSVERPDGSNFTLKIRSTKLEDSAMYFCASSGGAGTFGSGTRLTVV.

This chain links TRBV5-4 with TRBJ2-3, with TRBD2 matching over 10 bases. Losses at the gene ends were 2 bases for V and 0 bases for J; bases not matched to a gene: 9. CDR3 length: 18 residues. Germline V gene sequence: CDR1 SGHNT, CDR2 YYREEE (reference sequence). CDR3 sequence reads: CASSFGRSSGRSTDTQYF. CDR3 DNA sequence: TGTGCCAGCAGCTTCGGACGGAGTAGCGGGAGGAGCACAGATACGCAGTATTTT.

V and J are TRBV19 and TRBJ2-3; 9 bases fit TRBD1. This CDR3 spans 15 amino acids. Germline-derived CDR1 and CDR2 are LNHDA and SQIVND (reference sequence). The J segment lost 12 bases and the V segment lost 4 bases, leaving 14 bases of the junction unmatched. Here the CDR3 reads CASSKALARDRVQYF. CDR3 coding DNA: TGTGCCAGTAGTAAAGCCCTCGCCCGGGACAGGGTCCAGTATTTT.

This clone was counted a single time. The genes are TRBV2 and TRBJ2-7; TRBD2 agrees at 12 bases. The CDR3 is made up of 17 amino acids. The germline gives CDR1 SNHLY, CDR2 FYNNEI. The junction had 4 bases not matched to a gene; V was cut back by 1 base and J by 0 bases. The CDR3, as DNA: TGTGCCAGCAGTGAAGAGCTAGCGGGAGGGAGCTCCTACGAGCAGTACTTC. Its protein product is CASSEELAGGSSYEQYF.

The chain employs TRBV7-9 and TRBJ1-4; 9 positions match TRBD1. This CDR3 region has 16 residues. Germline CDR1 reads SEHNR; CDR2 reads FQNEAQ (reference sequence). With 5 bases clipped from V and 3 bases from J, the junction kept 7 bases outside the gene matches. DNA of the CDR3: TGTGCCAGCAGCCCCGGGACAGGGATGGCTAATGAAAAACTGTTTTTT. Amino acids: CASSPGTGMANEKLFF.

The gene calls are TRBV4-2 and TRBJ2-4, with 8 bases lining up with TRBD1. V lost 0 bases and J lost 4; bases outside the gene matches: 2. The CDR3 extends over 15 amino acids. Germline loops: CDR1 LGHNA, CDR2 YNFKEQ. The CDR3 spells CASSQDRGLKNIQYF. The CDR3 DNA sequence: TGTGCCAGCAGCCAAGACAGGGGGCTAAAAAACATTCAGTACTTC.

The chain joins TRBV6-5 to TRBJ2-2; D ambiguous. Between the trimmed V and J ends, which lost 9 bases and 5 bases, there was a span of 10 bases. This CDR3 comprises 12 residues. Per germline, CDR1 MNHEY and CDR2 SVGAGI. The CDR3 sequence is CASAMRTGELFF. The CDR3 nucleotides are TGTGCCAGTGCAATGCGTACCGGGGAGCTGTTTTTT.

This clone was detected only a few times. This chain connects TRBV6-5 to TRBJ2-5, with TRBD1 identical over 9 bases. The CDR3 is 14 residues long. Trimming removed 2 bases from V and 6 bases from J; junction bases left unmatched: 4. CDR1 and CDR2 (germline): MNHEY, SVGAGI. The CDR3 loop is CASSYGTGTQTQYF. In nucleotides, the CDR3 is TGTGCCAGCAGTTACGGGACAGGGACGCAGACCCAGTACTTC.

V is TRBV28 and J is TRBJ1-1; D is undetermined. The CDR3 covers 14 residues. Per the germline V gene, CDR1 is MDHEN and CDR2 is SYDVKM. Trimming removed 7 bases from V and 6 bases from J, with 18 bases in between. The CDR3: CASNGRSTISEAFF. DNA for the CDR3: TGTGCCAGCAATGGACGGTCGACAATTTCTGAAGCTTTCTTT. The full variable domain, rest sourced from reference TRBV28 and TRBJ1-1, is DVKVTQSSRYLVKRTGEKVFLECVQDMDHENMFWYRQDPGLGLRLIYFSYDVKMKEKGDIPEGYSVSREKKERFSLILESASTNQTSMYLCASNGRSTISEAFFGQGTRLTVV.

This clone is a singleton in its sample. This CDR3 reads CAISGPTSGSRNTGELFF. Written as DNA, the CDR3 is TGTGCCATCAGTGGCCCCACTAGCGGGAGCCGTAACACCGGGGAGCTGTTTTTT. The V call is TRBV10-3, the J call TRBJ2-2, with 11 bases matching TRBD2. This CDR3 is 18 amino acids long. Looked up from germline, CDR1 is ENHRY and CDR2 is SYGVKD. V was pared by 4 bases and J by 2 bases, with 9 bases of the junction left unmatched.

The V and J genes are TRBV30 and TRBJ1-4, with a tentative D call TRBD1 (6 bases). The CDR3 sequence is 13 residues long. The V gene's germline CDR1 is GTSNPN and CDR2 SVGIG (reference sequence). Trimming took off 2 bases at V and 5 bases at J, with 9 bases between the two ends. CDR3 DNA sequence: TGTGCCTGGAGTACAGGGAGCAATGAAAAACTGTTTTTT. Translation: CAWSTGSNEKLFF.

This CDR3 reads CASSQGLAGEIYNEQFF. The DNA of the CDR3 is TGCGCCAGCAGCCAAGGTTTAGCGGGAGAGATATACAATGAGCAGTTCTTC. This chain uses TRBV4-1 with TRBJ2-1; 9 nucleotides line up with TRBD2. Germline V gene sequence: CDR1 MGHRA, CDR2 YSYEKL. V lost 1 base, J lost 4 bases, and 8 bases stayed unmatched. The length of the CDR3 is 17 residues.

This clone came up a few times. The chain couples TRBV11-3 to TRBJ2-2, with 7 bases matching TRBD2. Germline trimming cut 4 bases from V and 6 bases from J; bases unmatched to any gene: 2. Per germline, CDR1 SGHNT and CDR2 YENEEA. The CDR3 consists of 13 residues. The CDR3: CASSWTRAGELFF. The CDR3 DNA is TGTGCCAGCAGCTGGACTAGGGCCGGGGAGCTGTTTTTT.

The rearrangement joins TRBV6-2 or TRBV6-3 to TRBJ2-1, with 7 bases identical to TRBD2. Germline V lookup: CDR1 MNHEY, CDR2 SVGEGT. V gave up 6 bases and J gave up 7 bases; unmatched junction bases: 12. This CDR3 comprises 15 residues. For the CDR3, the DNA is TGTGCCAGCAGCCGCCGGGACTACGGGGCTAATGAGCAGTTCTTC. Translated: CASSRRDYGANEQFF.

The chain is built from TRBV5-1 and TRBJ2-1; tentatively, D is TRBD1 or TRBD2 (6 bases each). The V gene lost 1 base and the J gene lost 7 bases, with 18 bases spanning the gap. CDR3 size: 16 residues. Germline assignment: CDR1 SGHRS and CDR2 YFSETQ. Written as DNA, the CDR3 is TGCGCCAGCAGCTTGAGAAGGGGGGCCGAGGGAAATGAGCAGTTCTTC. Translating it yields CASSLRRGAEGNEQFF.

V usage is TRBV2 and J usage is TRBJ2-2; 7 bases are a match to TRBD2. With V trimmed by 8 bases and J by 6 bases, 6 bases remained unmatched. Looked up from germline, CDR1 is SNHLY and CDR2 is FYNNEI. The CDR3 spans 13 residues. In DNA form, the CDR3 reads TGTGCCAGCGCAATCCGGGGGGCCGGGGAGCTGTTTTTT. The encoded protein is CASAIRGAGELFF.

The chain joins TRBV28 to TRBJ2-7, with TRBD1 matching 11 bases. V lost 8 bases and J lost 4; bases outside the gene matches: 7. Germline CDR1 MDHEN, CDR2 SYDVKM. The CDR3 covers 14 residues. CDR3 sequence: CASSLGQGAYEQYF. The CDR3 region has the DNA TGTGCCAGCTCCCTTGGACAGGGGGCGTACGAGCAGTACTTC.

This clone was picked up one time. The V call is TRBV7-8, the J call TRBJ1-6; D is unclear. Germline-derived CDR1 and CDR2 are SGHVS and FQNEAQ. The length of the CDR3 is 14 residues. Deletions cut 5 bases from V and 7 bases from J, with 12 bases between. The CDR3 spells CASSRDGENSPLHF. For the CDR3, the DNA is TGTGCCAGCAGCCGAGACGGAGAAAATTCACCCCTCCACTTT.

The V gene is TRBV6-5, the J gene TRBJ2-5, with TRBD2 matching 8 bases. Germline CDR1 reads MNHEY; CDR2 reads SVGAGI. J lost 5 bases, V lost 7 bases, and 12 bases had no gene match. This CDR3 is 15 amino acids long. The CDR3 reads CASILRGGLGETQYF. The CDR3 DNA follows: TGTGCCAGCATCCTCCGGGGGGGCCTAGGGGAGACCCAGTACTTC.

The V call is TRBV29-1, the J call TRBJ2-5, with D uncertain. V lost 3 bases and J 3 bases, leaving 5 bases between the germline ends. CDR3 length equals 11 residues. Germline loops: CDR1 SQVTM, CDR2 ANQGSEA. Here the CDR3 DNA reads TGCAGCGTTGAGCCGGAAGAGACCCAGTACTTC. Protein: CSVEPEETQYF.

V is TRBV7-2 and J is TRBJ1-1; 8 positions match TRBD1. The V segment lost 3 bases and the J segment 5 bases; nucleotides outside the gene matches: 5. Germline CDR1 and CDR2: SGHTA and FQGNSA. The CDR3 loop spans 14 amino acids. The CDR3 region is CASSFGGQVTEAFF. CDR3 nucleotide sequence: TGTGCCAGCAGCTTTGGGGGACAGGTGACTGAAGCTTTCTTT.

This clone occurred a few times. The chain has TRBV4-1 and TRBJ1-4; D remains unclear. Trimming stripped 1 base from V and 2 bases from J, with 29 bases between. The CDR3 runs to 22 residues. The germline CDR1 and CDR2 sequences are MGHRA and YSYEKL. The DNA for the CDR3 is TGCGCCAGCAGCCAAGGTCCCAGGTTGAAAGCCGGGCCCAAGAGGACTAATGAAAAACTGTTTTTT. Translating it yields CASSQGPRLKAGPKRTNEKLFF.

The rearrangement links TRBV9 to TRBJ2-1; no clear D. The germline V gene encodes CDR1 SGDLS and CDR2 YYNGEE. The CDR3 totals 15 residues. V shed 0 bases and J shed 0 bases, with 7 bases lying between them. This chain's CDR3 is CASSVAQSSYNEQFF. CDR3 coding DNA: TGTGCCAGCAGCGTAGCACAGAGCTCCTACAATGAGCAGTTCTTC.

The V call is TRBV14, the J call TRBJ2-2, with unresolved D. The CDR3 is 15 amino acids. V lost 5 bases, J lost 6 bases, and 16 bases lay in between. The germline V gene has CDR1 SGHDN and CDR2 FVKESK. This CDR3 reads CASSSINPRSGELFF. As DNA, the CDR3 is TGTGCCAGCAGCTCTATAAACCCTCGATCCGGGGAGCTGTTTTTT.

The V and J genes are TRBV12-3 or TRBV12-4 and TRBJ1-1; possibly TRBD1 for D (6 bases). The CDR3 length is 13 residues. Trimming took 6 bases from V and 7 from J, leaving 15 bases between them. For the CDR3, the DNA is TGTGCCAGCAGCCTCAATCTAGGGGGTGAAGCTTTCTTT. Its protein is CASSLNLGGEAFF.

The chain is built from TRBV5-6 and TRBJ1-4, with TRBD1 as a possible D gene (5 bases). Germline values: CDR1 SGHDT, CDR2 YYEEEE. Deletions cut 2 bases from V and 8 bases from J, with 22 bases between. This CDR3 has 17 amino acids. Written as DNA, the CDR3 is TGTGCCAGCAGCTTTGGACCTGGGGGAGGGGAAGAGGAAAAACTGTTTTTT. It codes for CASSFGPGGGEEEKLFF.

A single count supports this clone. The CDR3 region is CASSFVRAGGNEQYF. The CDR3 coding sequence is TGTGCCAGCAGTTTTGTAAGGGCGGGAGGCAACGAGCAGTACTTC. V gene TRBV27 combines with J gene TRBJ2-7; 8 positions agree with TRBD2. The CDR3 sequence is 15 residues long. The V gene end was trimmed by 3 bases and the J gene end by 5 bases; junction bases not matched to a gene: 9. The germline CDR1 and CDR2 sequences are MNHEY and SMNVEV (reference sequence).

This chain joins TRBV18 and TRBJ2-7; no clear D. The CDR3 runs 13 residues. V was shortened by 6 bases and J by 6 bases, with 15 bases between the two germline ends. In germline, CDR1 is KGHSH, CDR2 LQKENI. This CDR3 reads CASSPKDTGEQYF. DNA of the CDR3: TGTGCCAGCTCCCCTAAAGACACTGGCGAGCAGTACTTC.

This chain links TRBV14 with TRBJ2-7; D is possibly TRBD1 (5 bases). This CDR3 has 14 residues. V was shortened by 3 bases and J by 2 bases, with 11 bases between the two germline ends. Germline V lookup: CDR1 SGHDN, CDR2 FVKESK. The CDR3 nucleotides read TGTGCCAGCAGCCAGAATCCAGGGCCCTACGAGCAGTACTTC. This sequence encodes CASSQNPGPYEQYF.

This sequence joins TRBV9 and TRBJ2-1; 7 bases map to TRBD2. This CDR3 spans 17 amino acids. Trimming cost V 4 bases and J 0 bases; bases outside gene matches: 10. The germline V gene has CDR1 SGDLS and CDR2 YYNGEE. CDR3 DNA sequence: TGTGCCAGCAGCCCTAGGGAGGGCCCACCCTCCTACAATGAGCAGTTCTTC. Translation: CASSPREGPPSYNEQFF. Combining the CDR3 with reference TRBV9 and TRBJ2-1 gives the whole variable domain DSGVTQTPKHLITATGQRVTLRCSPRSGDLSVYWYQQSLDQGLQFLIQYYNGEERAKGNILERFSAQQFPDLHSELNLSSLELGDSALYFCASSPREGPPSYNEQFFGPGTRLTVL.

The chain links TRBV11-3 to TRBJ1-6; D possibly corresponds to TRBD1 (6 bases). CDR1 is SGHNT, CDR2 YENEEA, per germline. This CDR3 has 13 residues. V lost 5 bases, J lost 8 bases, and 10 bases lay in between. The DNA for the CDR3 is TGTGCCAGCAGCGACAGGCCCGATTCACCCCTCCACTTT. Residues: CASSDRPDSPLHF.